These 2 T cell receptor beta chains were all obtained from the same sample, sequenced in a study of blood T cells in healthy people across ages. A J-beta primer mix and a sample-barcoded 5' primer were used in a second PCR of about 7 to 12 cycles. TCRdb reprocessed the 5' RACE reads via MiXCR and lists one record per CDR3 protein. The profile covers some 800,000 distinct CDR3 sequences, with approximately 25% appearing a single time and 3.7% taken by the ten largest. These data were also reused for a study on T cells of mothers and their children.

The sequencing sample was made of blood. The receptors were gathered from a boy aged 10-17 years in good health.

This clonotype showed up just a few times. The chain joins TRBV6-6 to TRBJ1-6; 9 nucleotides line up with TRBD1. V lost 6 bases to trimming and J lost 7 bases; unmatched junction nucleotides: 4. CDR1 is MNHNY, CDR2 SVGAGI, per germline (reference sequence). This CDR3 comprises 14 residues. The CDR3 loop is CASRYGQGNSPLHF. The DNA for the CDR3 is TGTGCCAGCAGATACGGACAGGGGAATTCACCCCTCCACTTT.

The chain is built from TRBV2 and TRBJ2-5; unclear D gene. The CDR3 has 15 amino acids. Trimming took 4 bases from V and 0 from J, leaving 12 bases between them. Germline CDR1 is SNHLY and CDR2 is FYNNEI. CDR3 in amino acids: CASSGDMGHQETQYF. The CDR3 DNA is TGTGCCAGCAGTGGCGACATGGGCCACCAAGAGACCCAGTACTTC.